These 20 T cell receptor beta chains were all obtained from the same sample, sequenced in a study of shared clonotypes between healthy human individuals. The protocol was immunoSEQ multiplex PCR, while the TCRdb copy is restricted to in-frame clones and leaves out a portion. The table includes 550,000 to 700,000 clones, roughly 72% detected once. Sequencing was done on a sample of memory CD4+ T cells sorted from blood. The subset was: CD45RA-negative fraction. These receptors all stem from a woman between 25 and 40 years old in good health.

The table lists this clone with many counts. This rearrangement joins TRBV11-1 to TRBJ2-6, with TRBD1 matching 9 bases. Germline V lookup: CDR1 SGHAT, CDR2 FQDESV (reference sequence). J gave up 4 bases and V 5 bases, and 9 bases lay outside the gene matches. The CDR3 has 17 residues. CDR3 nucleotide sequence: TGTGCCAGCAGCGGGGTAGGACAGGGGAACGGGGCCAACGTCCTGACTTTC. Translated, it gives CASSGVGQGNGANVLTF. Complete variable domain (other parts from reference TRBV11-1 and TRBJ2-6): EAEVAQSPRYKITEKSQAVAFWCDPISGHATLYWYRQILGQGPELLVQFQDESVVDDSQLPKDRFSAERLKGVDSTLKIQPAELGDSAMYLCASSGVGQGNGANVLTFGAGSRLTVL.

This chain links TRBV27 with TRBJ1-2; 7 positions match TRBD1. V was pared by 3 bases and J by 4 bases, with 5 bases of the junction left unmatched. The CDR3 loop spans 14 amino acids. CDR1 is MNHEY, CDR2 SMNVEV, per germline (reference sequence). Written as DNA, the CDR3 is TGTGCCAGCAGTTTGAGACAGGGTGGCTATGGCTACACCTTC. Its protein product is CASSLRQGGYGYTF.

The gene calls are TRBV20-1 and TRBJ1-5; D gene uncertain. Between the trimmed V and J ends, which lost 4 bases and 3 bases, there was a span of 4 bases. The germline CDR1 and CDR2 sequences are DFQATT and SNEGSKA (reference sequence). This CDR3 is 11 amino acids long. The CDR3 sequence: CSAMDNQPQHF. The CDR3 DNA is TGCAGTGCTATGGACAATCAGCCCCAGCATTTT.

The rearrangement joins TRBV11-3 to TRBJ1-1, with 10 bases identical to TRBD1. The CDR3 is 13 amino acids. Germline trimming cut 5 bases from V and 11 bases from J; bases unmatched to any gene: 8. Germline V gene lookup returns CDR1 SGHNT and CDR2 YENEEA. CDR3 nucleotide sequence: TGTGCCAGCAGCAGGGGACAGGGGCTGGAGGCTTTCTTT. Translated, it gives CASSRGQGLEAFF.

V gene TRBV29-1 combines with J gene TRBJ2-1, with D tentatively TRBD2 (6 bases). The CDR3 has 13 residues. Deletions cut 7 bases from V and 7 bases from J, with 17 bases between. CDR1 is SQVTM and CDR2 is ANQGSEA in the germline V gene. The DNA of the CDR3 is TGCAGCGGGGGGGACCCTCGCCGAAATGAGCAGTTCTTC. Residues: CSGGDPRRNEQFF.

On this clone itself: The same CDR3 arises from other DNA sequences in this sample as well. Written as DNA, the CDR3 is TGTGCCAGTAGTATTCGACGCAACACTGAAGCTTTCTTT. This sequence encodes CASSIRRNTEAFF. This chain links TRBV19 with TRBJ1-1, with D unclear. The CDR3 sequence is 13 residues long. V was shortened by 3 bases and J by 2 bases, with 7 bases between the two germline ends. Looked up from germline, CDR1 is LNHDA and CDR2 is SQIVND (reference sequence).

This clone was observed at least ten times. This chain links TRBV4-1 with TRBJ2-7; D call uncertain. Germline loops: CDR1 MGHRA, CDR2 YSYEKL. V lost 4 bases, J lost 3 bases, and 16 bases lay in between. This CDR3 is 15 amino acids long. The CDR3 loop reads CASSRRGEELYEQYF. The DNA of the CDR3 is TGCGCCAGCAGCCGGCGAGGTGAGGAGCTCTACGAGCAGTACTTC.

This sequence joins TRBV29-1 and TRBJ2-6; TRBD1 agrees at 8 bases. Germline CDR1 and CDR2: SQVTM and ANQGSEA. V lost 1 base, J lost 2 bases, and 1 base stayed unmatched. This CDR3 contains 15 residues. In nucleotides, the CDR3 is TGCAGCGTTGAAGGGACAGGGACTGGGGCCAACGTCCTGACTTTC. Its translation is CSVEGTGTGANVLTF.

Note on this clone: Being one base from a much bigger clone, this may be a read error. The rearrangement uses TRBV28 and TRBJ2-6; no clear D. This CDR3 is built from 12 residues. V lost 6 bases, J lost 2 bases, and 2 bases lay in between. Germline loops: CDR1 MDHEN, CDR2 SYDVKM. The chain's CDR3 is CASRAGANVLTF. DNA for the CDR3: TGTGCCAGCAGGGCTGGGGCCAACGTCCTGACTTTC.

The chain has TRBV6-1 and TRBJ2-5; possible D gene TRBD1, 6 bases. The CDR3 sequence is 13 residues long. V shed 5 bases and J shed 2 bases, with 9 bases lying between them. Germline CDR1 MNHNS, CDR2 SASEGT. The CDR3 spells CASSRTAQETQYF. CDR3 DNA sequence: TGTGCCAGCAGTCGGACAGCTCAAGAGACCCAGTACTTC.

V usage is TRBV5-1 and J usage is TRBJ1-3; maybe TRBD1 (5 bases). Germline V gene sequence: CDR1 SGHRS, CDR2 YFSETQ. This CDR3 has 14 residues. V lost 5 bases and J lost 2, with 11 bases in between. CDR3 protein: CASSTAGTGNTIYF. For the CDR3, the DNA is TGCGCCAGCAGTACGGCAGGGACTGGAAACACCATATATTTT.

The chain combines TRBV27 with TRBJ2-5; 13 bases map to TRBD2. Trimming removed 5 bases from V and 4 bases from J; junction bases left unmatched: 4. The CDR3 has 15 residues. The V gene's germline CDR1 is MNHEY and CDR2 SMNVEV (reference sequence). DNA for the CDR3: TGTGCCAGCAGTATACTAGCGGGAGGGTCAGAGACCCAGTACTTC. It specifies CASSILAGGSETQYF.

The V gene is TRBV6-5, the J gene TRBJ1-6; possible D gene TRBD1, 6 bases. The CDR3 length is 16 residues. The germline V gene has CDR1 MNHEY and CDR2 SVGAGI. Trimming cost V 0 bases and J 10 bases, with 16 bases left between them. The CDR3 region has the DNA TGTGCCAGCAGTTACTCGTCCCCACAGGGACTCTCACCCCTCCACTTT. Encoded protein: CASSYSSPQGLSPLHF.

This chain connects TRBV5-4 to TRBJ2-3; D is undetermined. This CDR3 contains 14 residues. V was trimmed by 0 bases and J by 5 bases, leaving 10 bases between them. Germline V gene lookup returns CDR1 SGHNT and CDR2 YYREEE (reference sequence). The DNA for the CDR3 is TGTGCCAGCAGCTTGGGAGTGGGAATAGATACGCAGTATTTT. Amino acids: CASSLGVGIDTQYF.

The chain uses TRBV2 and TRBJ1-1; D uncertain. The CDR3 has 14 residues. V shed 4 bases and J shed 5 bases, with 14 bases lying between them. Per germline, CDR1 SNHLY and CDR2 FYNNEI. The CDR3 nucleotides read TGTGCCAGCAGTGGCCAGTCGTGGGGAACTGAAGCTTTCTTT. It codes for CASSGQSWGTEAFF.

This clone has a single count. This rearrangement joins TRBV15 to TRBJ2-3; D possibly uses TRBD1 or TRBD2 (5 bases each). In germline, CDR1 is LNHNV, CDR2 YYDKDF (reference sequence). With 0 bases removed from V and 3 bases from J, the gap between germline ends came to 22 bases. The CDR3 consists of 19 residues. CDR3 in DNA: TGTGCCACCAGCAGAGATCTTCGGGGCCAGGGCCAGGGAACAGATACGCAGTATTTT. As protein: CATSRDLRGQGQGTDTQYF. Based on the CDR3 plus reference TRBV15 and TRBJ2-3, the full variable domain is DAMVIQNPRYQVTQFGKPVTLSCSQTLNHNVMYWYQQKSSQAPKLLFHYYDKDFNNEADTPDNFQSRRPNTSFCFLDIRSPGLGDTAMYLCATSRDLRGQGQGTDTQYFGPGTRLTVL.

This clone was found a few times. The chain carries TRBV5-1 and TRBJ2-1, with TRBD2 matching 8 bases. The CDR3 length is 16 residues. With V trimmed by 5 bases and J by 0 bases, 7 bases remained unmatched. Germline lookup yields CDR1 SGHRS and CDR2 YFSETQ. The CDR3 region has the DNA TGCGCCAGCAGTTCAGTAGCGGGGAGCTCCTACAATGAGCAGTTCTTC. It specifies CASSSVAGSSYNEQFF.

The chain joins TRBV27 to TRBJ2-3; D gene ambiguous. Trimming took 4 bases from V and 2 from J, leaving 7 bases between them. The germline gives CDR1 MNHEY, CDR2 SMNVEV (reference sequence). The length of the CDR3 is 13 residues. The CDR3 sequence: CASSSHNTDTQYF. In DNA, the CDR3 is TGTGCCAGCAGTTCTCACAACACAGATACGCAGTATTTT.

This clone was found a few times. This chain joins TRBV28 and TRBJ1-1, with D unresolved. CDR1 MDHEN and CDR2 SYDVKM come from the germline V gene. The V end lost 3 bases, the J end lost 5 bases, and 7 bases lay between the germline ends. The CDR3 is 12 residues long. The CDR3 is CASSLRRTEAFF. The CDR3 DNA follows: TGTGCCAGCAGTTTGCGGAGGACTGAAGCTTTCTTT.

The chain employs TRBV2 and TRBJ2-1, with D maybe TRBD1 (5 bases). CDR3 size: 15 residues. Germline V gene data show CDR1 as SNHLY and CDR2 as FYNNEI. V was trimmed by 6 bases and J by 0 bases, leaving 12 bases between them. CDR3 region: CASRWGGSSYNEQFF. The DNA for the CDR3 is TGTGCCAGCAGGTGGGGCGGTAGCTCCTACAATGAGCAGTTCTTC.